This record looks at one TCR beta chain sequence and its context. The sample belongs to a study of control samples from healthy donors and cancer patients. The germline CDR1 and CDR2 sequences are SEHNR and FQNEAQ (reference sequence). Trimming took 5 bases from V and 1 from J; bases not matched to a gene: 6. This CDR3 contains 15 residues. Profiled with immunoSEQ multiplex PCR; TCRdb holds only in-frame clones, not every one. The sample has about 92,000 clones, roughly four fifths seen once. The sequence was collected from a woman in her sixties in good health. Sequencing input: blood. The chain has TRBV7-9 and TRBJ1-1, with 8 bases lining up with TRBD1. Written as DNA, the CDR3 is TGTGCCAGCAGCCCTACCGGGACAGGGAACACTGAAGCTTTCTTT. Translation: CASSPTGTGNTEAFF.